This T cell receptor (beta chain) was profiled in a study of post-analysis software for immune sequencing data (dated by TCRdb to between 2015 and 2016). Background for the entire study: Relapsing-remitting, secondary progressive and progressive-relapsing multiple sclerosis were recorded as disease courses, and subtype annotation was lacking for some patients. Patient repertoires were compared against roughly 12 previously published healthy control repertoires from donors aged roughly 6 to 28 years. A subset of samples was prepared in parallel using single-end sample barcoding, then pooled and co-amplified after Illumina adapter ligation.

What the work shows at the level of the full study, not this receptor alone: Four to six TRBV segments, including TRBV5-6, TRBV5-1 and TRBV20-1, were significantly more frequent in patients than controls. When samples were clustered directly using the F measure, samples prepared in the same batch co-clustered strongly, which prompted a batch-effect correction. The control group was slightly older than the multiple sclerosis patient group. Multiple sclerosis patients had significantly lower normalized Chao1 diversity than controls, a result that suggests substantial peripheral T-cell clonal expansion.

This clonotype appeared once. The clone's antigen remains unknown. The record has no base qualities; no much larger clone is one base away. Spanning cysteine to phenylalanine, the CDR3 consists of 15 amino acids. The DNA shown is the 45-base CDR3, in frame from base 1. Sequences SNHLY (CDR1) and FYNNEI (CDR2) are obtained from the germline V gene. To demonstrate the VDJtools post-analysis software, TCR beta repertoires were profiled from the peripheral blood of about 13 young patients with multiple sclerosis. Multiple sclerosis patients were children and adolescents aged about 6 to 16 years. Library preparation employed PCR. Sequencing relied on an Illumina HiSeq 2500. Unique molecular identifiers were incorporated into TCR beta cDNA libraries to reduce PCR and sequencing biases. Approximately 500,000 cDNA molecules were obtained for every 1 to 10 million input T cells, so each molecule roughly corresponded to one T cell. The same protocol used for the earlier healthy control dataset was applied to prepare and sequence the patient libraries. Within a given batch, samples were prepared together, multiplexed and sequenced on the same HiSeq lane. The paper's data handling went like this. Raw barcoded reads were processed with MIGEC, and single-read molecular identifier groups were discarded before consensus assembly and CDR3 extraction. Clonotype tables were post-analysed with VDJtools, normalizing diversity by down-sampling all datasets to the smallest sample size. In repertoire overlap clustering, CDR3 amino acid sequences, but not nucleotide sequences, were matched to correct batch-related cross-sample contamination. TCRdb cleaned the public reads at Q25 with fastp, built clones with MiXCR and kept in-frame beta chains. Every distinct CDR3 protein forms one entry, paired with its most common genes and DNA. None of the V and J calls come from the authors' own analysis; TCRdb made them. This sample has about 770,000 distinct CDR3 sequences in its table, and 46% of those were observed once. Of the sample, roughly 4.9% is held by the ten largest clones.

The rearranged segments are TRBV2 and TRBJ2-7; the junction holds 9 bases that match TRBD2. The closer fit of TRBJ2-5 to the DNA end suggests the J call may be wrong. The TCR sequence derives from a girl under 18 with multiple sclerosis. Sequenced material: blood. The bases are TGTGCCAGCAGTGGAACTAGCGGGTTGATCAGGACCCAGTACTTC. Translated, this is CASSGTSGLIRTQYF.